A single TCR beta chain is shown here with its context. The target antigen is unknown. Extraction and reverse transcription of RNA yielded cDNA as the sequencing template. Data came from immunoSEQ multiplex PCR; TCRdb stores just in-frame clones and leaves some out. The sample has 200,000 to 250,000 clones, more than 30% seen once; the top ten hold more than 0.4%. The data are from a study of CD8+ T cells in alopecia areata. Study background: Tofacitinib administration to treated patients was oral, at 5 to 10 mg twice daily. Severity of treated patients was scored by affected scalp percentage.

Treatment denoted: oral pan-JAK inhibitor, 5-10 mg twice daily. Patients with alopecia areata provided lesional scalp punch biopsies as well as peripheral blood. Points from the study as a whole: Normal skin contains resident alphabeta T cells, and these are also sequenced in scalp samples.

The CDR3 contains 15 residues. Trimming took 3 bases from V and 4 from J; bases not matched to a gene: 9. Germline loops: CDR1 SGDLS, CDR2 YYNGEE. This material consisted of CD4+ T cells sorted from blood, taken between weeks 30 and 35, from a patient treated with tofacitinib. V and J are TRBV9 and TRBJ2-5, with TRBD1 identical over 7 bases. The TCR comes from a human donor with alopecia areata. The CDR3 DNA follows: TGTGCCAGCAGCGCGTCCTTGGACAGGTTAGAGACCCAGTACTTC. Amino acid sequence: CASSASLDRLETQYF.